The 14 T cell receptor beta chains below were found in one sample sequenced in a study of CD8 T cells in Susac syndrome. Random-hexamer reverse transcription was applied to roughly 0.5 to 1 ug RNA. A single record per CDR3 protein comes from TCRdb applying MiXCR to the immunoSEQ multiplex PCR reads. The data contain over 150,000 distinct CDR3 sequences, about 95% of them singletons. What was sequenced was CD4+ T cells from PBMCs. These receptors came from a human donor with Susac syndrome.

In its sample, this clonotype was seen a few times. The V call is TRBV11-2, the J call TRBJ1-5; tentative D call: TRBD1 (5 bases). This CDR3 is built from 15 residues. V was trimmed by 5 bases and J by 1 base, leaving 12 bases between them. CDR1 is SGHAT, CDR2 FQNNGV, per germline. The CDR3 protein is CASSLRVLSNQPQHF. DNA of the CDR3: TGTGCCAGCAGCCTCAGGGTTTTGAGCAATCAGCCCCAGCATTTT.

The chain has TRBV30 and TRBJ1-2; 9 bases map to TRBD1. In germline, CDR1 is GTSNPN, CDR2 SVGIG (reference sequence). Trimming at V came to 3 bases and at J to 4 bases, leaving 12 bases not matched to a gene. The CDR3 loop spans 16 amino acids. The CDR3 loop is CAWSPGPLQGAYGYTF. The DNA of the CDR3 is TGTGCCTGGAGCCCCGGCCCCCTACAGGGGGCCTATGGCTACACCTTC.

A single count supports this clonotype. The chain couples TRBV12-5 to TRBJ2-3; the D gene is possibly TRBD1 (7 bases). The CDR3 spans 15 residues. Trimming left V 7 bases short and J 2 bases short, with 16 bases between. Germline CDR1 LGHNT, CDR2 FRNRAP. CDR3 bases: TGTGCTAGTGCCAGGGGGGCGCGGAACACAGATACGCAGTATTTT. This codes for CASARGARNTDTQYF.

The rearrangement links TRBV5-6 to TRBJ2-7; no clear D gene. CDR3 length: 16 amino acids. Trimming cost V 2 bases and J 3 bases, with 18 bases left between them. Per germline, CDR1 SGHDT and CDR2 YYEEEE. CDR3 DNA sequence: TGTGCCAGCAGCTTCCTGGACGGGCTGCCGAACTACGAGCAGTACTTC. It codes for CASSFLDGLPNYEQYF.

The chain combines TRBV15 with TRBJ2-7; D perhaps matches TRBD1 (7 bases). Per the germline V gene, CDR1 is LNHNV and CDR2 is YYDKDF (reference sequence). The length of the CDR3 is 15 residues. The germline V and J ends were trimmed by 6 bases and 3 bases, with 18 bases remaining between them. CDR3 loop: CATSSRRGANYEQYF. The CDR3 bases are TGTGCCACCAGTTCCCGCAGGGGGGCAAACTACGAGCAGTACTTC. Full variable domain (remainder filled in from reference TRBV15 and TRBJ2-7): DAMVIQNPRYQVTQFGKPVTLSCSQTLNHNVMYWYQQKSSQAPKLLFHYYDKDFNNEADTPDNFQSRRPNTSFCFLDIRSPGLGDTAMYLCATSSRRGANYEQYFGPGTRLTVT.

This clonotype was counted once. V usage is TRBV9 and J usage is TRBJ1-1; D not resolved. CDR3 size: 16 residues. CDR1 and CDR2 (germline): SGDLS, YYNGEE. V dropped 0 bases and J dropped 5 bases, with 17 bases sitting between them. The CDR3 nucleotides are TGTGCCAGCAGCGTAGCGGCGGATGCCTCAAGGACTGAAGCTTTCTTT. Its translation: CASSVAADASRTEAFF.

V is TRBV24-1 and J is TRBJ1-2; D is perhaps TRBD1 (6 bases). Germline lookup yields CDR1 KGHDR and CDR2 SFDVKD. This CDR3 has 11 residues. V lost 7 bases, J lost 6 bases, and 8 bases lay in between. Here the CDR3 reads CATRQGDGYTF. CDR3 nucleotides: TGTGCCACCAGACAGGGAGATGGCTACACCTTC.

This rearrangement joins TRBV20-1 to TRBJ1-2; 7 bases match TRBD1. This CDR3 spans 13 amino acids. Germline CDR1 and CDR2: DFQATT and SNEGSKA (reference sequence). The trim removed 3 bases at V and 8 bases at J, leaving 9 bases unmatched. Written as DNA, the CDR3 is TGCAGTGCTAGCAGAGGAGGGGGCGACGGCTACACCTTC. This codes for CSASRGGGDGYTF.

The chain couples TRBV28 to TRBJ2-2; 10 bases align to TRBD2. The CDR3 length is 13 residues. The ends lost 11 bases at V and 6 bases at J; junction bases unmatched: 6. Germline V gives CDR1 MDHEN, CDR2 SYDVKM. For the CDR3, the DNA is TGTGCCGGGGGGCTAGCGGGAGCCGGGGAGCTGTTTTTT. Its protein is CAGGLAGAGELFF. The entire variable domain, with the rest obtained from reference TRBV28 and TRBJ2-2, is as follows: DVKVTQSSRYLVKRTGEKVFLECVQDMDHENMFWYRQDPGLGLRLIYFSYDVKMKEKGDIPEGYSVSREKKERFSLILESASTNQTSMYLCAGGLAGAGELFFGEGSRLTVL.

The J gene is TRBJ1-1, the V gene TRBV19, with 10 bases lining up with TRBD1. Germline V gene sequence: CDR1 LNHDA, CDR2 SQIVND (reference sequence). The V segment lost 5 bases and the J segment 7 bases; nucleotides outside the gene matches: 4. This CDR3 contains 13 residues. The CDR3 DNA is TGTGCCAGTAGTCAGACAGGGGGCGATGAAGCTTTCTTT. Translating it yields CASSQTGGDEAFF.

This rearrangement joins TRBV15 to TRBJ1-1; a weak D match, TRBD1 (5 bases). The CDR3 length is 17 residues. Germline V gives CDR1 LNHNV, CDR2 YYDKDF (reference sequence). Between the trimmed V and J ends, which lost 5 bases and 0 bases, there was a span of 19 bases. CDR3 in DNA: TGTGCCACCAGCCTCCGATTGGGACTGATCATGAACACTGAAGCTTTCTTT. It encodes CATSLRLGLIMNTEAFF.

The chain combines TRBV28 with TRBJ2-2; 10 bases map to TRBD2. The V segment lost 1 base and the J segment 0 bases; nucleotides outside the gene matches: 2. CDR1 is MDHEN and CDR2 is SYDVKM in the germline V gene. This CDR3 spans 17 amino acids. CDR3 residues: CASSLSLAGANTGELFF. For the CDR3, the DNA is TGTGCCAGCAGTTTATCTCTAGCGGGAGCGAACACCGGGGAGCTGTTTTTT. The full variable domain, its missing parts supplied by reference TRBV28 and TRBJ2-2, is DVKVTQSSRYLVKRTGEKVFLECVQDMDHENMFWYRQDPGLGLRLIYFSYDVKMKEKGDIPEGYSVSREKKERFSLILESASTNQTSMYLCASSLSLAGANTGELFFGEGSRLTVL.

The chain combines TRBV24-1 with TRBJ2-1, with 9 bases identical to TRBD1. The CDR3 spans 17 residues. Looked up from germline, CDR1 is KGHDR and CDR2 is SFDVKD. V was pared by 5 bases and J by 5 bases, with 12 bases of the junction left unmatched. CDR3 nucleotides: TGTGCCACCAGTGGGTATCCGGGGACAGGGACGGACAATGAGCAGTTCTTC. Its translation: CATSGYPGTGTDNEQFF.

This clonotype was seen just once. The chain links TRBV7-9 to TRBJ2-5; 9 bases are a match to TRBD1. V lost 5 bases and J lost 5; bases outside the gene matches: 15. Germline assignment: CDR1 SEHNR and CDR2 FQNEAQ (reference sequence). The CDR3 is 17 amino acids. This chain's CDR3 is CASSPYRDREWSETQYF. The CDR3 DNA reads TGTGCCAGCAGCCCGTACCGGGACAGGGAATGGAGTGAGACCCAGTACTTC.